The 24 T cell receptor beta chains in this list originate from one sample, sequenced in a study of blood T cells in healthy people across ages. A J-beta primer mix and a sample-barcoded 5' primer were used in a second PCR of about 6 to 12 cycles. TCRdb processed the 5' RACE reads anew with MiXCR; each CDR3 protein has one entry. The sample shows hundreds of thousands of distinct CDR3 sequences, 49% of them seen only once. Sequencing was performed on blood. These receptors all stem from a woman aged 55 to 70 in good health.

This clonotype was recorded a few times. The chain links TRBV7-2 to TRBJ2-5, with a weak D call TRBD2 (6 bases). Trimming took off 5 bases at V and 2 bases at J, with 12 bases between the two ends. The CDR3 has 14 amino acids. Germline CDR1 reads SGHTA; CDR2 reads FQGNSA. Here the CDR3 DNA reads TGTGCCAGCAGCCGGGACTCTTCTCAAGAGACCCAGTACTTC. As protein: CASSRDSSQETQYF. Complete variable domain (other parts from reference TRBV7-2 and TRBJ2-5): GAGVSQSPSNKVTEKGKDVELRCDPISGHTALYWYRQSLGQGLEFLIYFQGNSAPDKSGLPSDRFSAERTGGSVSTLTIQRTQQEDSAVYLCASSRDSSQETQYFGPGTRLLVL.

The rearrangement joins TRBV10-3 to TRBJ1-1, with D possibly matching TRBD1 (6 bases). This CDR3 has 13 residues. Trimming stripped 11 bases from V and 3 bases from J, with 16 bases between. Germline V lookup: CDR1 ENHRY, CDR2 SYGVKD. CDR3 nucleotides: TGTGCCTCCTCTAGGGGGGTTGACACTGAAGCTTTCTTT. Translated: CASSRGVDTEAFF.

V and J are TRBV7-8 and TRBJ2-7; no definite D call. The V gene's germline CDR1 is SGHVS and CDR2 FQNEAQ. This CDR3 contains 15 residues. V dropped 5 bases and J dropped 2 bases, with 16 bases sitting between them. The CDR3: CASSREAMQAYEQYF. CDR3 DNA: TGTGCCAGCAGCCGCGAAGCGATGCAAGCCTACGAGCAGTACTTC. The variable domain in full, with the rest retrieved from reference TRBV7-8 and TRBJ2-7, is GAGVSQSPRYKVAKRGQDVALRCDPISGHVSLFWYQQALGQGPEFLTYFQNEAQLDKSGLPSDRFFAERPEGSVSTLKIQRTQQEDSAVYLCASSREAMQAYEQYFGPGTRLTVT.

Regarding this clonotype: Its ends do not fully match the called genes, so a read error is possible. The V gene is TRBV7-9, the J gene TRBJ2-6; D gene unclear. Germline V gene data show CDR1 as SEHNR and CDR2 as FQNEAQ (reference sequence). CDR3 length: 15 residues. CDR3 sequence (DNA): TGTGTCAGCAGCTATCGGATCTCTGGGGCCAACGTCCTGACTTTC. Protein product: CVSSYRISGANVLTF. Supplemented by reference TRBV7-9 and TRBJ2-6, the full variable domain reads DTGVSQNPRHKITKRGQNVTFRCDPISEHNRLYWYRQTLGQGPEFLTYFQNEAQLEKSRLLSDRFSAERPKGSFSTLEIQRTEQGDSAMYLCVSSYRISGANVLTFGAGSRLTVL.

This clonotype turned up a few times. The chain is built from TRBV7-8 and TRBJ2-1; 14 bases line up with TRBD2. CDR3 length equals 18 residues. The junction had 11 bases not matched to a gene; V was cut back by 3 bases and J by 7 bases. The germline V gene encodes CDR1 SGHVS and CDR2 FQNEAQ. Here the CDR3 reads CASSLGPAGLAGVNEQFF. The CDR3 nucleotides read TGTGCCAGCAGCTTGGGCCCGGCGGGACTAGCGGGAGTAAATGAGCAGTTCTTC.

The chain recombines TRBV29-1 with TRBJ2-3; TRBD2 is a possible D gene (6 bases). The CDR3 length is 16 residues. The ends were cut back, 8 bases at V and 4 bases at J, with 25 bases in the middle. Germline lookup yields CDR1 SQVTM and CDR2 ANQGSEA. The CDR3 sequence is CSIGGSTGVAADTQYF. CDR3 in DNA: TGCAGCATTGGAGGAAGTACGGGGGTGGCGGCAGATACGCAGTATTTT.

Many counts were recorded for this clonotype. This chain joins TRBV24-1 and TRBJ2-1; 7 bases align to TRBD2. V dropped 7 bases and J dropped 6; count of bases not matched to a gene: 5. Per the germline V gene, CDR1 is KGHDR and CDR2 is SFDVKD. The CDR3 loop spans 13 amino acids. CDR3 protein: CATSGLDRNEQFF. The CDR3 DNA reads as TGTGCCACCAGCGGACTAGATCGCAATGAGCAGTTCTTC.

The chain carries TRBV5-1 and TRBJ2-1; D remains unclear. Germline V gene sequence: CDR1 SGHRS, CDR2 YFSETQ. This CDR3 is 16 amino acids long. V dropped 7 bases and J dropped 0 bases, with 17 bases sitting between them. CDR3 nucleotides: TGCGCCAGCTTGGATTTGCCTACGAACTCCTACAATGAGCAGTTCTTC. Its protein is CASLDLPTNSYNEQFF.

The chain recombines TRBV30 with TRBJ2-7; 10 bases are a match to TRBD2. This CDR3 is built from 14 residues. With V trimmed by 0 bases and J by 3 bases, 2 bases remained unmatched. Germline lookup yields CDR1 GTSNPN and CDR2 SVGIG (reference sequence). For the CDR3, the DNA is TGTGCCTGGAGTGTAACTAGCGGGAACTACGAGCAGTACTTC. This translates into CAWSVTSGNYEQYF.

The CDR3 region has the DNA TGTGCCAGCAGCTTAGGGCCTAGCGGGAGCGCAGATACGCAGTATTTT. It encodes CASSLGPSGSADTQYF. J is TRBJ2-3 and V is TRBV7-8; 10 bases are a match to TRBD2. Germline V gene lookup returns CDR1 SGHVS and CDR2 FQNEAQ. CDR3 size: 16 residues. Losses at the gene ends were 1 base for V and 4 bases for J; bases not matched to a gene: 5.

The V gene is TRBV7-2, the J gene TRBJ2-7, with TRBD2 matching over 8 bases. V dropped 5 bases and J dropped 2; count of bases not matched to a gene: 11. The germline CDR1 and CDR2 sequences are SGHTA and FQGNSA. This CDR3 region has 16 residues. The CDR3 loop is CASSPASGRLTYEQYF. The CDR3 DNA follows: TGTGCCAGCAGCCCCGCCAGCGGGAGACTTACCTACGAGCAGTACTTC. Supplemented by reference TRBV7-2 and TRBJ2-7, the full variable domain reads GAGVSQSPSNKVTEKGKDVELRCDPISGHTALYWYRQSLGQGLEFLIYFQGNSAPDKSGLPSDRFSAERTGGSVSTLTIQRTQQEDSAVYLCASSPASGRLTYEQYFGPGTRLTVT.

The sample holds many counts of this clonotype. V and J are TRBV12-3 or TRBV12-4 and TRBJ1-2; 7 nucleotides match TRBD1. The CDR3 has 13 amino acids. J gave up 2 bases and V 7 bases, and 4 bases lay outside the gene matches. CDR3 DNA: TGTGCCAGCACCCTACAGGGGAACTATGGCTACACCTTC. It yields the protein CASTLQGNYGYTF.

The chain recombines TRBV9 with TRBJ1-5; a possible D gene is TRBD1 (5 bases). CDR1 and CDR2 (germline): SGDLS, YYNGEE. V lost 5 bases and J lost 0, with 12 bases in between. The CDR3 totals 15 residues. As DNA, the CDR3 is TGTGCCAGCAGTGACGACAGATATAGCAATCAGCCCCAGCATTTT. It encodes CASSDDRYSNQPQHF.

The table lists this clonotype with a few counts. The rearrangement links TRBV6-2 or TRBV6-3 to TRBJ1-2; unclear D gene. Germline V CDR1 and CDR2: MNHEY, SVGEGT. This CDR3 region has 14 residues. V was trimmed by 6 bases and J by 1 base, leaving 12 bases between them. CDR3: CASSPSWVNYGYTF. CDR3 coding DNA: TGTGCCAGCAGCCCCTCGTGGGTTAACTATGGCTACACCTTC.

The chain couples TRBV7-6 to TRBJ2-5; 7 positions agree with TRBD1. The J call may not be correct, given that the DNA end is closer to TRBJ2-7. CDR1 is SGHVS, CDR2 FNYEAQ, per germline. The CDR3 spans 14 residues. The CDR3 DNA follows: TGTGCCAGCAGCCCCCAGCCCACAGGGGACGAGCAGTACTTC. Amino acid sequence: CASSPQPTGDEQYF.

V usage is TRBV20-1 and J usage is TRBJ2-1; D may be TRBD2 (5 bases). Per germline, CDR1 DFQATT and CDR2 SNEGSKA (reference sequence). This CDR3 contains 17 residues. V was cut by 0 bases and J by 1 base, with 16 bases left in between. As DNA, the CDR3 is TGCAGTGCTAGAGACTCCCGAGCGGTCTCTTCCTACAATGAGCAGTTCTTC. Residues: CSARDSRAVSSYNEQFF.

This clonotype has only a few counts. The chain couples TRBV6-2 or TRBV6-3 to TRBJ1-5; 9 bases line up with TRBD1. Germline CDR1 is MNHEY and CDR2 is SVGEGT. The CDR3 covers 15 residues. J was trimmed by 5 bases and V by 0 bases; bases with no gene match: 2. The chain's CDR3 is CASSYSGTGHQPQHF. The CDR3 DNA follows: TGTGCCAGCAGTTACTCCGGGACAGGGCATCAGCCCCAGCATTTT.

A word on this clonotype: A single base separates this from a much larger clone, so it may be a read error. This chain uses TRBV29-1 with TRBJ1-4; no definite D call. In germline, CDR1 is SQVTM, CDR2 ANQGSEA. This CDR3 contains 13 residues. The CDR3, as DNA: TGCAGCGCTGAAAGGGATCCGAATGAAAAACTGTTTTTT. This sequence encodes CSAERDPNEKLFF.

This clonotype was seen more than once but under ten times. The V and J genes are TRBV9 and TRBJ2-3; tentatively, D is TRBD2 (6 bases). The germline CDR1 and CDR2 sequences are SGDLS and YYNGEE. The CDR3 is 15 amino acids. V gave up 6 bases and J gave up 2 bases, with 16 bases separating them. CDR3 region: CASNRGSGNTDTQYF. The CDR3 DNA is TGTGCCAGCAACCGGGGTAGCGGAAACACAGATACGCAGTATTTT.

The chain couples TRBV6-1 to TRBJ1-1; D remains unclear. This CDR3 has 14 residues. V was clipped by 4 bases and J by 4 bases, with 13 bases between them. Germline V CDR1 and CDR2: MNHNS, SASEGT. The CDR3 DNA is TGTGCCAGCAGTGTAAGGTATTCGGGCACTGAAGCTTTCTTT. It encodes CASSVRYSGTEAFF.

The gene calls are TRBV5-1 and TRBJ2-1; possibly TRBD2 for D (6 bases). Trimming left V 4 bases short and J 10 bases short, with 15 bases between. This CDR3 is 13 amino acids long. The germline CDR1 and CDR2 sequences are SGHRS and YFSETQ. The CDR3 loop is CASSRDSRGEQFF. The CDR3 coding sequence is TGCGCCAGCAGCCGGGACTCCCGGGGAGAGCAGTTCTTC.

The chain recombines TRBV27 with TRBJ2-7, with D possibly being TRBD1 (5 bases). V dropped 0 bases and J dropped 2 bases, with 11 bases sitting between them. The CDR3 extends over 15 amino acids. Germline CDR1 MNHEY, CDR2 SMNVEV (reference sequence). The CDR3 coding sequence is TGTGCCAGCAGTTTATCAATGGGGCCCCCCTACGAGCAGTACTTC. Amino acid sequence: CASSLSMGPPYEQYF.

The rearrangement uses TRBV6-4 and TRBJ1-1; D unclear. Per germline, CDR1 MRHNA and CDR2 SNTAGT. Trimming stripped 6 bases from V and 4 bases from J, with 12 bases between. CDR3 length: 13 amino acids. The CDR3 here is CASRVEESTEAFF. As DNA, the CDR3 is TGTGCCAGCAGAGTGGAGGAAAGCACTGAAGCTTTCTTT.

The chain has TRBV11-2 and TRBJ2-2; D remains ambiguous. The V gene's germline CDR1 is SGHAT and CDR2 FQNNGV. Trimming took 5 bases from V and 5 from J, leaving 9 bases between them. The CDR3 contains 13 residues. CDR3 bases: TGTGCCAGCAGCCCAGCAGAGACCGGGGAGCTGTTTTTT. Its protein product is CASSPAETGELFF. Variable domain in full (rest from reference TRBV11-2 and TRBJ2-2): EAGVAQSPRYKIIEKRQSVAFWCNPISGHATLYWYQQILGQGPKLLIQFQNNGVVDDSQLPKDRFSAERLKGVDSTLKIQPAKLEDSAVYLCASSPAETGELFFGEGSRLTVL.